Presented here are 5 T cell receptor beta chains from one specimen sequenced in a study of identical twins. TCRdb redid the calling of the 5' RACE reads with MiXCR, one entry per CDR3 protein. The sample includes just over 450,000 distinct CDR3 sequences, approximately 14% of them seen just once. These data were likewise used in another study, on yellow fever vaccine responses in identical twins.

The sample was CD4+ T cells sorted from blood. These receptors were taken from a woman in her late teens or twenties in good health.

This clonotype has more than one count but fewer than ten. This chain uses TRBV5-1 with TRBJ2-1; 7 bases agree with TRBD2. The CDR3 runs 16 residues. CDR1 and CDR2 from the germline V gene are SGHRS and YFSETQ. The junction had 8 bases not matched to a gene; V was cut back by 5 bases and J by 0 bases. The CDR3 here is CASRPRETGSYNEQFF. The CDR3 DNA reads TGCGCCAGCAGACCGCGGGAGACGGGCTCCTACAATGAGCAGTTCTTC.

This clonotype has a handful of counts. This rearrangement joins TRBV5-8 to TRBJ2-3; D is unresolved. Germline values: CDR1 SGHTS, CDR2 YDEGEE. This CDR3 spans 12 amino acids. V was trimmed by 6 bases and J by 5 bases, leaving 10 bases between them. Here the CDR3 DNA reads TGTGCCAGCAATCCCGACCGAGATACGCAGTATTTT. Its translation: CASNPDRDTQYF.

A few counts support this clonotype. The chain uses TRBV20-1 and TRBJ2-1; the match to TRBD2 covers 15 bases. Germline values: CDR1 DFQATT, CDR2 SNEGSKA (reference sequence). Germline trimming cut 1 base from V and 10 bases from J; bases unmatched to any gene: 11. The CDR3 consists of 17 residues. The chain's CDR3 is CSARVRGLAGGPWEQFF. CDR3 sequence (DNA): TGCAGTGCTAGAGTTCGCGGACTAGCGGGGGGGCCTTGGGAGCAGTTCTTC.

This clonotype has more than one count but fewer than ten. This chain links TRBV28 with TRBJ1-2; a weak D match, TRBD1 (5 bases). CDR3 length: 14 amino acids. Germline V lookup: CDR1 MDHEN, CDR2 SYDVKM. V dropped 6 bases and J dropped 8 bases, with 19 bases sitting between them. This chain's CDR3 is CASRDQGFSKGYTF. Here the CDR3 DNA reads TGTGCCAGCAGGGATCAGGGATTTAGTAAGGGCTACACCTTC.

This clonotype has a count of ten or more. The chain combines TRBV6-5 with TRBJ2-7; 8 bases match TRBD2. The CDR3 consists of 15 residues. The germline V gene has CDR1 MNHEY and CDR2 SVGAGI. Unmatched junction bases numbered 5, after V lost 0 bases and J lost 4 bases. The CDR3 loop is CASSYSPSGSYEQYF. In nucleotides, the CDR3 is TGTGCCAGCAGTTACTCACCTAGCGGGTCTTACGAGCAGTACTTC.